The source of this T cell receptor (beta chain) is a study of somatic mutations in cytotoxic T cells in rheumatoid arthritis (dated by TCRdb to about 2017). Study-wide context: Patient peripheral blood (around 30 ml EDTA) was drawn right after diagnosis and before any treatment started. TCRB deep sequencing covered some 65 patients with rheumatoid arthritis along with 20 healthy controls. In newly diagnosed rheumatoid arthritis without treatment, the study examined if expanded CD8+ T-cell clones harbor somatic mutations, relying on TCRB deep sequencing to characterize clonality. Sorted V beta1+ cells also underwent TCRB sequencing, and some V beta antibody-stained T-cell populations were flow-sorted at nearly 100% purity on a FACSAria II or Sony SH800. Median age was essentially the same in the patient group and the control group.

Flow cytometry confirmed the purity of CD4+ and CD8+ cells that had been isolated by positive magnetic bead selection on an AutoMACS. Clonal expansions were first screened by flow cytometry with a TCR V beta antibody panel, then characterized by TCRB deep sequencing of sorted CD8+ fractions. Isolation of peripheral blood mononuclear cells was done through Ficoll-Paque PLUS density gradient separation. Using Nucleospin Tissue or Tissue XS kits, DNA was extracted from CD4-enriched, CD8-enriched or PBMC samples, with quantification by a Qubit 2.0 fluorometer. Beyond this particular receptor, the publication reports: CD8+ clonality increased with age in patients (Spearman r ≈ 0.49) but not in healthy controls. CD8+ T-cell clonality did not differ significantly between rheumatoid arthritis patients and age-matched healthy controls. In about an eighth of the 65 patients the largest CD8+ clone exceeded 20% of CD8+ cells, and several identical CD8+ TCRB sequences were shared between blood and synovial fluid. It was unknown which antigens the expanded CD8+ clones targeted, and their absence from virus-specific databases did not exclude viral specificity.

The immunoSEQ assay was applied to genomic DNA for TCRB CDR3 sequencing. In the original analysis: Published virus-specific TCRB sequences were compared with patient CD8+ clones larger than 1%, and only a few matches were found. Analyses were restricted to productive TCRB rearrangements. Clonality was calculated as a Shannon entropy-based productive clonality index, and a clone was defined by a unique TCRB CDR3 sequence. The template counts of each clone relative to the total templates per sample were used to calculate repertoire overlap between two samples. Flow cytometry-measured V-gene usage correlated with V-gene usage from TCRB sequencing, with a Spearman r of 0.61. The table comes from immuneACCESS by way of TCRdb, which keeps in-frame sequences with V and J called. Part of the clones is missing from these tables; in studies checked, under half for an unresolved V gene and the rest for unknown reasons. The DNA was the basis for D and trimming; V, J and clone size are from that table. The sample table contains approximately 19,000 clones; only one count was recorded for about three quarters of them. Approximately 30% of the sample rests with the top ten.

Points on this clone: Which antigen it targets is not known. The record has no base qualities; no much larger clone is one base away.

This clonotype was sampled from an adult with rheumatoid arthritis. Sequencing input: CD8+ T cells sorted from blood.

The nucleotide sequence reads as follows: TGTGCCAGCAGCGTCCCGCCGCTTGGGGGGCCGGTGGGAGATACGCAGTATTTT. Its coded protein is CASSVPPLGGPVGDTQYF. The sequence links TRBV7-9 to TRBJ2-3; the D gene is tentatively TRBD1 or TRBD2, each matching 6 bases. From its cysteine to its phenylalanine, the CDR3 spans 18 amino acids. The kept DNA is CDR3 alone, 54 bases in frame from the first base. From a lookup of the germline V gene (reference sequence), CDR1 and CDR2 are SEHNR and FQNEAQ. Relative to germline, V is 5 bases shorter and J is 5 bases shorter, with 26 bases between their ends.